This is a list of T cell receptor beta chains from one sample in a study of Ad26.COV2.S vaccination and SARS-CoV-2 variants. The method was immunoSEQ multiplex PCR; TCRdb's version includes in-frame clones alone and lacks a portion of them. The sample holds 410,000 or so clones; around 92% are singletons and the top ten take 1.5% to 2%. This specimen was peripheral blood, taken in a trial of Ad26.COV2.S vaccine versus placebo. These receptors all come from a person between 18 and 59 years old who received the Ad26.COV2.S COVID-19 vaccine or a placebo. Both conserved end residues are part of each CDR3. The D gene is left open where the match is weak. Some rows have no size entry. The others give once, few or many, or a class for an expanded clone.

cdr3_nt: TGTGCCAGCTCACCGTTCAGCGGGGGGGCCTCTCCAAGTGAGCAGTTCTTC
cdr3_aa: CASSPFSGGASPSEQFF
v_call: TRBV18
clone_size: once
d_call: TRBD2
j_call: TRBJ2-1

cdr3_nt: TGTGCCAGCAGCATAACCTCAAGGACAGCCGATTACTACACCGGGGAGCTGTTTTTT
cdr3_aa: CASSITSRTADYYTGELFF
v_call: TRBV21-1
clone_size: once
d_call: -
j_call: TRBJ2-2

cdr3_nt: TGTGCCAGCAGCCCATCCCAGGGATCCACAGATACGCAGTATTTT
cdr3_aa: CASSPSQGSTDTQYF
v_call: TRBV7-2
clone_size: -
d_call: -
j_call: TRBJ2-3

cdr3_nt: TGCAGCGTTGTTGAGGGCTTGAACACTGAAGCTTTCTTT
cdr3_aa: CSVVEGLNTEAFF
v_call: TRBV29-1
clone_size: -
d_call: -
j_call: TRBJ1-1

cdr3_nt: TGCAGTGCTAGGGAGACAGTCGAGCAGTACTTC
cdr3_aa: CSARETVEQYF
v_call: TRBV20-1
clone_size: -
d_call: -
j_call: TRBJ2-7

cdr3_nt: TGTGCCAGCAGCCACTCCCGGGAGATACAGGGATTTTACGAGCAGTACTTC
cdr3_aa: CASSHSREIQGFYEQYF
v_call: TRBV3-1/TRBV3-2
clone_size: once
d_call: -
j_call: TRBJ2-7

cdr3_nt: TGTGCCAGCAGCTTAGCTCTCCTGGGGGCCTACGAGCAGTACTTC
cdr3_aa: CASSLALLGAYEQYF
v_call: TRBV7-2
clone_size: -
d_call: -
j_call: TRBJ2-7

cdr3_nt: TGTGCCAGTAGTCTCCACGGACAGGGGGTGGACTATGGCTACACCTTC
cdr3_aa: CASSLHGQGVDYGYTF
v_call: TRBV19
clone_size: -
d_call: TRBD1
j_call: TRBJ1-2

cdr3_nt: TGTGCCTGGAGTCAGAACAGGGCGGACACCATATATTTT
cdr3_aa: CAWSQNRADTIYF
v_call: TRBV30
clone_size: -
d_call: -
j_call: TRBJ1-3

cdr3_nt: TGTGCCAGCAGCTTAGTCGCCAGCGGGGCAGATACGCAGTATTTT
cdr3_aa: CASSLVASGADTQYF
v_call: TRBV7-9
clone_size: -
d_call: TRBD2
j_call: TRBJ2-3

cdr3_nt: TGTGCCTGGGGTCGACAGGGGCACGAAAAACTGTTTTTT
cdr3_aa: CAWGRQGHEKLFF
v_call: TRBV30
clone_size: -
d_call: TRBD1
j_call: TRBJ1-4

cdr3_nt: TGTGCCAGCAGCGTAGTGGCCGTTAACACCGGGGAGCTGTTTTTT
cdr3_aa: CASSVVAVNTGELFF
v_call: TRBV9
clone_size: -
d_call: -
j_call: TRBJ2-2

cdr3_nt: TGTGCCAGCAGTTACCCCCAGGGAGGAAGCGAAGTCGACGAGCAGTACTTC
cdr3_aa: CASSYPQGGSEVDEQYF
v_call: TRBV6-2/TRBV6-3
clone_size: once
d_call: -
j_call: TRBJ2-7

cdr3_nt: TGTGCCAGCAGTGAATTTTCAGGGGGGTCCAATGGCTACACCTTC
cdr3_aa: CASSEFSGGSNGYTF
v_call: TRBV6-1
clone_size: -
d_call: TRBD1
j_call: TRBJ1-2

cdr3_nt: TGTGCCGTCAAACAGGGGACTAACTCTGGAAACACCATATATTTT
cdr3_aa: CAVKQGTNSGNTIYF
v_call: TRBV6-5
clone_size: once
d_call: TRBD1
j_call: TRBJ1-3

cdr3_nt: TGTGCCAGCCGAGTACGGGCGGGGGATGGCTACACCTTC
cdr3_aa: CASRVRAGDGYTF
v_call: TRBV28
clone_size: -
d_call: -
j_call: TRBJ1-2

cdr3_nt: TGTGCCAGCAGTGAATCCGAGGATTACAATGAGCAGTTCTTC
cdr3_aa: CASSESEDYNEQFF
v_call: TRBV6-1
clone_size: -
d_call: -
j_call: TRBJ2-1

cdr3_nt: TGTGCCAGTAGTTTCGGCGGAAGTGAGCAGTTCTTC
cdr3_aa: CASSFGGSEQFF
v_call: TRBV19
clone_size: -
d_call: -
j_call: TRBJ2-1

cdr3_nt: TGTGCCAGCAGCCCCCGACTAGCGGGTGGGACCGGGGAGCTGTTTTTT
cdr3_aa: CASSPRLAGGTGELFF
v_call: TRBV3-1/TRBV3-2
clone_size: -
d_call: TRBD2
j_call: TRBJ2-2

cdr3_nt: TGTGCCAGCAGCTCAGGACGGGCCTACGAGCAGTACTTC
cdr3_aa: CASSSGRAYEQYF
v_call: TRBV7-6
clone_size: -
d_call: -
j_call: TRBJ2-7